The 10 T cell receptor beta chains below all came from one sample that was sequenced in a study of read filtering for tumor transcriptome and immune sequencing. This library used approximately 0.4 ug RNA and molecular barcoded adaptors spanning alpha/delta and beta/gamma chains. TCRdb itself ran the reads through MiXCR, one entry per CDR3 protein. The sample consists of 50,000 to 65,000 distinct CDR3 sequences, 9% to 15% of them appearing once. Sequenced input: a population of CD138-negative cells sorted from bone marrow. The receptors originated from a donor aged 40 or over with multiple myeloma.

This clonotype was detected ten times or more. The chain links TRBV6-5 to TRBJ2-7; either TRBD1 or TRBD2 may fit D (5 bases each). CDR1 is MNHEY, CDR2 SVGAGI, per germline. The CDR3 loop spans 14 amino acids. Deletions cut 6 bases from V and 7 bases from J, with 19 bases between. This CDR3 reads CASRGVPRSTEQYF. CDR3 nucleotides: TGTGCCAGCAGGGGGGTCCCTAGGAGTACGGAGCAGTACTTC.

This clonotype was seen ten or more times. The chain links TRBV2 to TRBJ2-4; a weak D match, TRBD1 (5 bases). Germline assignment: CDR1 SNHLY and CDR2 FYNNEI. This CDR3 is built from 12 residues. V lost 4 bases, J lost 6 bases, and 7 bases lay in between. The CDR3 nucleotides read TGTGCCAGCAGTGGGCAGGGAAACATTCAGTACTTC. Protein sequence: CASSGQGNIQYF.

This clonotype was seen a few times. The chain has TRBV18 and TRBJ1-1, with a tentative D call TRBD1 (5 bases). The CDR3 sequence is 15 residues long. Germline CDR1 KGHSH, CDR2 LQKENI. Trimming left V 3 bases short and J 2 bases short, with 13 bases between. The CDR3 region is CASSPGPPGNTEAFF. The CDR3 DNA reads as TGTGCCAGCTCACCGGGACCCCCGGGAAACACTGAAGCTTTCTTT.

About this clonotype itself: A much more abundant neighbour one base away suggests this may be a read error. The chain carries TRBV23-1 and TRBJ2-3; weak D call: TRBD2 (6 bases). TRBV23-1 is an ORF, with its function uncertain. V was pared by 4 bases and J by 4 bases, with 12 bases between. The CDR3 runs to 14 residues. This CDR3 reads CASSRQSSADTQYF. The CDR3 nucleotides read TGCGCCAGCAGTCGACAGTCTAGCGCAGATACGCAGTATTTT.

Many counts were recorded for this clonotype. The chain combines TRBV19 with TRBJ1-6; 9 bases line up with TRBD1. V shed 6 bases, J shed 7 bases, and the junction held 4 bases outside the gene matches. This CDR3 is 14 amino acids long. Germline CDR1 reads LNHDA; CDR2 reads SQIVND (reference sequence). CDR3 bases: TGTGCCAGTAGGCCAGGACAGGGGAATTCACCCCTCCACTTT. This gives the protein CASRPGQGNSPLHF.

This clonotype was observed at least ten times. The V and J genes are TRBV18 and TRBJ2-7; 7 positions agree with TRBD1. J lost 0 bases, V lost 3 bases, and 5 bases had no gene match. Germline assignment: CDR1 KGHSH and CDR2 LQKENI. This CDR3 has 15 amino acids. The CDR3 nucleotides are TGTGCCAGCTCACCCCGGGACAGAAGCTCCTACGAGCAGTACTTC. Translated, it gives CASSPRDRSSYEQYF. The complete variable domain, with remaining parts taken from reference TRBV18 and TRBJ2-7, reads NAGVMQNPRHLVRRRGQEARLRCSPMKGHSHVYWYRQLPEEGLKFMVYLQKENIIDESGMPKERFSAEFPKEGPSILRIQQVVRGDSAAYFCASSPRDRSSYEQYFGPGTRLTVT.

This clonotype was detected ten times or more. This chain connects TRBV5-4 to TRBJ2-2; D call uncertain. V lost 0 bases to trimming and J lost 4 bases, with 13 bases between them. This CDR3 comprises 16 residues. Germline V gene sequence: CDR1 SGHNT, CDR2 YYREEE (reference sequence). CDR3 protein: CASSLVGRKITGELFF. In DNA form, the CDR3 reads TGTGCCAGCAGCTTGGTGGGCAGGAAAATCACCGGGGAGCTGTTTTTT.

This clonotype was detected ten times or more. The chain links TRBV29-1 to TRBJ1-4; D unclear. The CDR3 runs 10 residues. Germline values: CDR1 SQVTM, CDR2 ANQGSEA. V lost 7 bases to trimming and J lost 6 bases, with 6 bases between them. CDR3 DNA sequence: TGCAGCGCCATAGATGAAAAACTGTTTTTT. Its protein product is CSAIDEKLFF.

In this sample, this clonotype turned up many times. DNA for the CDR3: TGTGCCAGCGGGCCAAGGGGGAACCAGATAGGCGAGCAGTACTTC. Its translation: CASGPRGNQIGEQYF. V gene TRBV6-1 combines with J gene TRBJ2-7; TRBD1 might be the D (6 bases). Per germline, CDR1 MNHNS and CDR2 SASEGT. Trimming pared 8 bases from V and 6 bases from J, leaving 23 bases between. CDR3 length: 15 amino acids.

This clonotype came up many times. The CDR3 sequence: CASSQDHRQGGTGELFF. In nucleotides, the CDR3 is TGCGCCAGCAGCCAAGATCACCGGCAGGGAGGGACCGGGGAGCTGTTTTTT. The V call is TRBV4-1, the J call TRBJ2-2; 7 bases line up with TRBD2. The CDR3 is made up of 17 amino acids. V was pared by 0 bases and J by 5 bases, with 9 bases of the junction left unmatched. Germline V gene data show CDR1 as MGHRA and CDR2 as YSYEKL.